Listed below are T cell receptor beta chains from one sample, sequenced in a study of T cells after yellow fever vaccination. Each CDR3 protein is one row after TCRdb ran MiXCR on the 5' RACE reads. The data show about 340,000 distinct CDR3 sequences, about 4% seen once. The specimen comprised PBMCs, sampled 5 days after the yellow fever booster vaccination. The receptor set was obtained from a man aged 18 to 30 who received the YFV17D yellow fever vaccine. Each CDR3 is given with its conserved first and last residue. The order of the fields is J gene, CDR3 length, V gene, clone size, D gene, CDR3 DNA, CDR3 protein. D genes are given only for firm matches. Part of the rows lack a size; the others show once, few, many or a class for expanded clones.

J gene: TRBJ1-2; CDR3 length: 17; V gene: TRBV3-1; clone size: few; D gene: .; CDR3 DNA: TGTGCCAGCAGCCAGGATGGCCGGGGGCCCGCTAACTATGGCTACACCTTC; CDR3 protein: CASSQDGRGPANYGYTF
J gene: TRBJ1-4; CDR3 length: 14; V gene: TRBV12-3/TRBV12-4; clone size: many; D gene: .; CDR3 DNA: TGTGCCAGCAGTTCCCTCGGGGTGAATGAAAAACTGTTTTTT; CDR3 protein: CASSSLGVNEKLFF
J gene: TRBJ1-1; CDR3 length: 13; V gene: TRBV29-1; clone size: many; D gene: TRBD1; CDR3 DNA: TGCAGCGTGTTTCGGACAGGTGTCACTGAAGCTTTCTTT; CDR3 protein: CSVFRTGVTEAFF
J gene: TRBJ2-1; CDR3 length: 13; V gene: TRBV29-1; clone size: few; D gene: TRBD2; CDR3 DNA: TGCAGCGTTGGTAGCGGGGGGGGCAATGAGCAGTTCTTC; CDR3 protein: CSVGSGGGNEQFF
J gene: TRBJ1-1; CDR3 length: 13; V gene: TRBV20-1; clone size: many; D gene: .; CDR3 DNA: TGCAGTGCTAGAGTCCCAGGGCTCCGCGAAGCTTTCTTT; CDR3 protein: CSARVPGLREAFF
J gene: TRBJ2-3; CDR3 length: 13; V gene: TRBV7-3; clone size: .; D gene: .; CDR3 DNA: TGTGCCAGCAGCAAAGGGGCGGCAGATACGCAGTATTTT; CDR3 protein: CASSKGAADTQYF
J gene: TRBJ2-5; CDR3 length: 13; V gene: TRBV7-2; clone size: many; D gene: .; CDR3 DNA: TGTGCCAGCAGCCGGGACTTACAAGAGACCCAGTACTTC; CDR3 protein: CASSRDLQETQYF
J gene: TRBJ2-3; CDR3 length: 17; V gene: TRBV7-6; clone size: many; D gene: .; CDR3 DNA: TGTGCCAGCAGCTCGCCGATTAGGGGGGGCAGCACAGATACGCAGTATTTT; CDR3 protein: CASSSPIRGGSTDTQYF
J gene: TRBJ1-1; CDR3 length: 14; V gene: TRBV5-4; clone size: .; D gene: .; CDR3 DNA: TGTGCCAGCAGCTGGGGGGCAGAGAACACTGAAGCTTTCTTT; CDR3 protein: CASSWGAENTEAFF
J gene: TRBJ2-2; CDR3 length: 15; V gene: TRBV5-1; clone size: many; D gene: TRBD2; CDR3 DNA: TGCGCCAGCAGCTTGGGACTAGCGGGGTACATGGAGCTGTTTTTT; CDR3 protein: CASSLGLAGYMELFF
J gene: TRBJ2-7; CDR3 length: 16; V gene: TRBV13; clone size: .; D gene: TRBD2; CDR3 DNA: TGTGCCAGCAGCTCGGGACTAGCGGGGGGATCCTACGAGCAGTACTTC; CDR3 protein: CASSSGLAGGSYEQYF
J gene: TRBJ2-1; CDR3 length: 12; V gene: TRBV2; clone size: .; D gene: .; CDR3 DNA: TGTGCCAGCAGTGTCACGACGGAGGAGCGGTTCTTC; CDR3 protein: CASSVTTEERFF
J gene: TRBJ2-5; CDR3 length: 13; V gene: TRBV18; clone size: few; D gene: .; CDR3 DNA: TGTGCCAGCTCACCTCCCTCCGAGGAGACCCAGTACTTC; CDR3 protein: CASSPPSEETQYF
J gene: TRBJ1-1; CDR3 length: 14; V gene: TRBV4-3; clone size: many; D gene: .; CDR3 DNA: TGCGCCAGCAGCCAAGGGGTTAAGGTAATTGAAGCTTTCTTT; CDR3 protein: CASSQGVKVIEAFF
J gene: TRBJ2-5; CDR3 length: 17; V gene: TRBV27; clone size: many; D gene: TRBD2; CDR3 DNA: TGTGCCAGCAGTATGTCTGGGAGCGGGGGTGGCGTAGAGACCCAGTACTTC; CDR3 protein: CASSMSGSGGGVETQYF
J gene: TRBJ1-5; CDR3 length: 15; V gene: TRBV4-1; clone size: few; D gene: .; CDR3 DNA: TGCGCCAGCAGCCAAGTCGGGGCAAGGAATCAGCCCCAGCATTTT; CDR3 protein: CASSQVGARNQPQHF
J gene: TRBJ2-1; CDR3 length: 13; V gene: TRBV7-2; clone size: many; D gene: .; CDR3 DNA: TGTGCCAGCAGCCCCCAACTAGCCAATGAGCAGTTCTTC; CDR3 protein: CASSPQLANEQFF
J gene: TRBJ2-1; CDR3 length: 13; V gene: TRBV5-1; clone size: few; D gene: .; CDR3 DNA: TGCGCCAGCAGCTTGGGGCAGCTCAATGAGCAGTTCTTC; CDR3 protein: CASSLGQLNEQFF
J gene: TRBJ1-5; CDR3 length: 17; V gene: TRBV12-3/TRBV12-4; clone size: .; D gene: TRBD1; CDR3 DNA: TGTGCCAGCACCCTTCAGCGGGCAGGGGGGGGCAATCAGCCCCAGCATTTT; CDR3 protein: CASTLQRAGGGNQPQHF
J gene: TRBJ1-2; CDR3 length: 15; V gene: TRBV6-5; clone size: few; D gene: .; CDR3 DNA: TGTGCCAGCAGCCCCACCCGGACGGCTAACTATGGCTACACCTTC; CDR3 protein: CASSPTRTANYGYTF
J gene: TRBJ1-2; CDR3 length: 13; V gene: TRBV5-6; clone size: .; D gene: .; CDR3 DNA: TGTGCCAGCAGCCTCGGGGGGGCGCGGGGCTACACCTTC; CDR3 protein: CASSLGGARGYTF
J gene: TRBJ1-6; CDR3 length: 15; V gene: TRBV7-9; clone size: .; D gene: .; CDR3 DNA: TGTGCCAGCAGCCTCCTCCGGGGGGCTGGGTCACCCCTCCACTTT; CDR3 protein: CASSLLRGAGSPLHF
J gene: TRBJ1-1; CDR3 length: 12; V gene: TRBV10-3; clone size: many; D gene: .; CDR3 DNA: TGTGCCACCTCGGGGGGGGAATGGGAAGCTTTCTTT; CDR3 protein: CATSGGEWEAFF
J gene: TRBJ2-4; CDR3 length: 20; V gene: TRBV6-2/TRBV6-3; clone size: many; D gene: .; CDR3 DNA: TGTGCCAGCAGTGTCCCTGCGGTGATAATGACAGTCCTAGCCAAAAACATTCAGTACTTC; CDR3 protein: CASSVPAVIMTVLAKNIQYF
J gene: TRBJ2-7; CDR3 length: 13; V gene: TRBV5-1; clone size: few; D gene: .; CDR3 DNA: TGCGCCAGCAGCTTGCCTAGCTCCAGCGAGCAGTACTTC; CDR3 protein: CASSLPSSSEQYF
J gene: TRBJ2-2; CDR3 length: 17; V gene: TRBV20-1; clone size: .; D gene: TRBD1; CDR3 DNA: TGCAGTGCTAGAGGCCATTGGACAGGGGGAAGTGGCGGGGAGCTGTTTTTT; CDR3 protein: CSARGHWTGGSGGELFF
J gene: TRBJ2-5; CDR3 length: 14; V gene: TRBV3-1; clone size: few; D gene: .; CDR3 DNA: TGTGCCAGCAGACAAGCGGCGAGTGGAGAGACCCAGTACTTC; CDR3 protein: CASRQAASGETQYF
J gene: TRBJ1-6; CDR3 length: 13; V gene: TRBV5-6; clone size: .; D gene: TRBD1; CDR3 DNA: TGTGCCAGCAGACGGGACAGTGGTTCACCCCTCCACTTT; CDR3 protein: CASRRDSGSPLHF
J gene: TRBJ1-6; CDR3 length: 18; V gene: TRBV3-1; clone size: .; D gene: .; CDR3 DNA: TGTGCCAGCAGCCAAGGCCGACCGGATGGTGCCTATAATTCACCCCTCCACTTT; CDR3 protein: CASSQGRPDGAYNSPLHF
J gene: TRBJ2-1; CDR3 length: 15; V gene: TRBV6-1; clone size: few; D gene: TRBD2; CDR3 DNA: TGTGCCAGCAGTAAACTAGCGGGGGGGTACAATGAGCAGTTCTTC; CDR3 protein: CASSKLAGGYNEQFF
J gene: TRBJ2-7; CDR3 length: 15; V gene: TRBV29-1; clone size: few; D gene: .; CDR3 DNA: TGCAGCGCCGACGGGAGGGGGACAGGGAACTACGAGCAGTGCTTC; CDR3 protein: CSADGRGTGNYEQCF
J gene: TRBJ1-1; CDR3 length: 15; V gene: TRBV11-2; clone size: many; D gene: .; CDR3 DNA: TGTGCCAGCAGCTTCAATGTCAGGGAGGGCACTGAAGCTTTCTTT; CDR3 protein: CASSFNVREGTEAFF
J gene: TRBJ2-2; CDR3 length: 14; V gene: TRBV4-3; clone size: many; D gene: .; CDR3 DNA: TGCGCCAGCAGCCAAGTGCGGGGAGGTTGGGAGCTGTTTTTT; CDR3 protein: CASSQVRGGWELFF
J gene: TRBJ1-1; CDR3 length: 13; V gene: TRBV7-2; clone size: few; D gene: .; CDR3 DNA: TGTGCCAGCAGCCCTCACCTTAACACTGAAGCTTTCTTT; CDR3 protein: CASSPHLNTEAFF
J gene: TRBJ1-3; CDR3 length: 15; V gene: TRBV7-2; clone size: few; D gene: TRBD1; CDR3 DNA: TGTGCCAGCAGCCCACAGACAGGGACTGGAAACACCATATATTTT; CDR3 protein: CASSPQTGTGNTIYF
J gene: TRBJ2-5; CDR3 length: 14; V gene: TRBV7-3; clone size: many; D gene: TRBD1; CDR3 DNA: TGTGCCAGCAGCCCGACAGGGCTTCAAGAGACCCAGTACTTC; CDR3 protein: CASSPTGLQETQYF
J gene: TRBJ2-4; CDR3 length: 15; V gene: TRBV13; clone size: .; D gene: TRBD1; CDR3 DNA: TGTGCCAGCAGCCAAACAGGGGTGGGCAAAAACATTCAGTACTTC; CDR3 protein: CASSQTGVGKNIQYF
J gene: TRBJ1-5; CDR3 length: 11; V gene: TRBV20-1; clone size: few; D gene: .; CDR3 DNA: TGCAGTGCCCTTGGCGATCAGCCCCAGCATTTT; CDR3 protein: CSALGDQPQHF
J gene: TRBJ2-1; CDR3 length: 14; V gene: TRBV28; clone size: few; D gene: .; CDR3 DNA: TGTGCCACCTCGAGCAGGGTGGCCTGGTTTGAGCAGTTCTTC; CDR3 protein: CATSSRVAWFEQFF
J gene: TRBJ2-7; CDR3 length: 13; V gene: TRBV5-1; clone size: few; D gene: .; CDR3 DNA: TGCGCCAGCAGCTTACCCACCACCTACGAGCAGTACTTC; CDR3 protein: CASSLPTTYEQYF
J gene: TRBJ2-5; CDR3 length: 13; V gene: TRBV27; clone size: many; D gene: .; CDR3 DNA: TGTGCCAGCAGTTTAAGGTTACACGAGACCCAGTACTTC; CDR3 protein: CASSLRLHETQYF
J gene: TRBJ1-1; CDR3 length: 14; V gene: TRBV3-1; clone size: .; D gene: .; CDR3 DNA: TGTGCCAGCAGCCAAGATTTGCGAGACGATGTAACTTTCTTT; CDR3 protein: CASSQDLRDDVTFF
J gene: TRBJ1-6; CDR3 length: 16; V gene: TRBV5-1; clone size: few; D gene: TRBD1; CDR3 DNA: TGCGCCAGCAGCCAAGCCCAGGGGGCGCGTAATTCACCCCTCCACTTT; CDR3 protein: CASSQAQGARNSPLHF
J gene: TRBJ2-1; CDR3 length: 17; V gene: TRBV12-3/TRBV12-4; clone size: .; D gene: .; CDR3 DNA: TGTGCCAGCAGTACCCGGGGGATGGGTATCGCCTACAATGAGCAGTTCTTC; CDR3 protein: CASSTRGMGIAYNEQFF
J gene: TRBJ2-1; CDR3 length: 12; V gene: TRBV7-8; clone size: few; D gene: .; CDR3 DNA: TGTGCCAGCAGCCAGCCCGGTTATGAGCAGTTCTTC; CDR3 protein: CASSQPGYEQFF
J gene: TRBJ2-3; CDR3 length: 14; V gene: TRBV5-1; clone size: many; D gene: .; CDR3 DNA: TGCGCCAGCAGCTTGGCCGGGATGGGGGATACGCAGTATTTT; CDR3 protein: CASSLAGMGDTQYF
J gene: TRBJ2-5; CDR3 length: 16; V gene: TRBV5-1; clone size: .; D gene: .; CDR3 DNA: TGCGCCAGCAGCTCGAACGGGGGGACATTCCAAGAGACCCAGTACTTC; CDR3 protein: CASSSNGGTFQETQYF
J gene: TRBJ2-7; CDR3 length: 12; V gene: TRBV7-2; clone size: many; D gene: .; CDR3 DNA: TGTGCCAGCAGCCTAACGACCTCCGAGCAGTACTTC; CDR3 protein: CASSLTTSEQYF
J gene: TRBJ1-5; CDR3 length: 14; V gene: TRBV3-1; clone size: .; D gene: .; CDR3 DNA: TGTGCCAGCAGCCAAGTGGGGAAAAATCAGCCCCAGCATTTT; CDR3 protein: CASSQVGKNQPQHF
J gene: TRBJ2-1; CDR3 length: 15; V gene: TRBV29-1; clone size: .; D gene: TRBD1; CDR3 DNA: TGCAGCGTTGAAGCCGACAGGGGAACCTACAATGAGCAGTTCTTC; CDR3 protein: CSVEADRGTYNEQFF
J gene: TRBJ1-1; CDR3 length: 16; V gene: TRBV20-1; clone size: many; D gene: TRBD1; CDR3 DNA: TGCAGTGCTAGAGATGGTACAGGGGGTCGTTACACTGAAGCTTTCTTT; CDR3 protein: CSARDGTGGRYTEAFF
J gene: TRBJ1-6; CDR3 length: 13; V gene: TRBV20-1; clone size: few; D gene: .; CDR3 DNA: TGCAGTGCTAGACAGAGTAATAATTCACCCCTCCACTTT; CDR3 protein: CSARQSNNSPLHF
J gene: TRBJ2-3; CDR3 length: 12; V gene: TRBV20-1; clone size: many; D gene: .; CDR3 DNA: TGCAGTGCTGACGCGGGGTCGGATACGCAGTATTTT; CDR3 protein: CSADAGSDTQYF
J gene: TRBJ1-1; CDR3 length: 14; V gene: TRBV2; clone size: .; D gene: .; CDR3 DNA: TGTGCCAGCGTTTCCGAACAGACGAACACTGAAGCTTTCTTT; CDR3 protein: CASVSEQTNTEAFF
J gene: TRBJ2-3; CDR3 length: 14; V gene: TRBV13; clone size: .; D gene: .; CDR3 DNA: TGTGCCAGCAGTTCCTACTTAAGCACAGATACGCAGTATTTT; CDR3 protein: CASSSYLSTDTQYF
J gene: TRBJ1-1; CDR3 length: 15; V gene: TRBV5-4; clone size: few; D gene: TRBD1; CDR3 DNA: TGTGCCAGCAGCGGGACAGGGGGCCGAAACACTGAAGCTTTCTTT; CDR3 protein: CASSGTGGRNTEAFF
J gene: TRBJ1-2; CDR3 length: 14; V gene: TRBV5-5; clone size: many; D gene: .; CDR3 DNA: TGTGCCAGCAGCTTCGTTGGCCGGGCTCCGGGTCGGACCTTC; CDR3 protein: CASSFVGRAPGRTF
J gene: TRBJ1-1; CDR3 length: 14; V gene: TRBV4-2; clone size: many; D gene: .; CDR3 DNA: TGTGCCAGCAGCCACCCTACAGGTCACACTGAAGCTTTCTTT; CDR3 protein: CASSHPTGHTEAFF
J gene: TRBJ2-5; CDR3 length: 13; V gene: TRBV10-3; clone size: many; D gene: TRBD1; CDR3 DNA: TGTGCCATCAGCAACAGGGGAGTGGAGACCCAGTACTTC; CDR3 protein: CAISNRGVETQYF